Presented here are 28 T cell receptor beta chains from one specimen sequenced in a study of CD8 T cells in Susac syndrome. Random hexamers were used to reverse transcribe an amount of about 0.45 to 1 ug RNA. TCRdb fed the immunoSEQ multiplex PCR reads into MiXCR, producing one record per CDR3 protein. In the table there are roughly 89,000 distinct CDR3 sequences, about 96% of which are singletons. Sequencing was done on a sample of CD8+ T cells from PBMCs. The receptors derive from a human donor with Susac syndrome.

CDR3 DNA sequence: TGCGCCAGCAGCCAAGCGGCTAGCGGGGGGGCCAATGAGCAGTTCTTC. This sequence encodes CASSQAASGGANEQFF. This rearrangement joins TRBV4-1 to TRBJ2-1; 12 bases are shared with TRBD2. V lost 1 base, J lost 6 bases, and 4 bases stayed unmatched. Germline V gives CDR1 MGHRA, CDR2 YSYEKL. The length of the CDR3 is 16 residues.

This clonotype showed up just once. V gene TRBV20-1 combines with J gene TRBJ2-5; D assignment may be TRBD1 or TRBD2 (7 bases each). The CDR3 is 13 amino acids. The V end lost 3 bases, the J end lost 4 bases, and 12 bases lay between the germline ends. Germline V gene data show CDR1 as DFQATT and CDR2 as SNEGSKA (reference sequence). The CDR3 nucleotides are TGCAGTGCTAGGCAGGGGGGGCGAGAGACCCAGTACTTC. This codes for CSARQGGRETQYF.

The chain couples TRBV28 to TRBJ2-7; 8 positions agree with TRBD1. Germline CDR1 and CDR2: MDHEN and SYDVKM. The trim removed 4 bases at V and 3 bases at J, leaving 5 bases unmatched. The CDR3 is 14 residues long. The DNA of the CDR3 is TGTGCCAGCAGTTCCATTGGGACAGGCTACGAGCAGTACTTC. This sequence encodes CASSSIGTGYEQYF.

V is TRBV29-1 and J is TRBJ2-6, with D unclear. Germline CDR1 and CDR2: SQVTM and ANQGSEA. CDR3 length: 16 amino acids. V lost 2 bases and J 0 bases, leaving 11 bases between the germline ends. The DNA for the CDR3 is TGCAGCGTTGAATACGAGCCTGGCTCTGGGGCCAACGTCCTGACTTTC. Translated, it gives CSVEYEPGSGANVLTF.

This chain uses TRBV29-1 with TRBJ2-7; 10 bases are shared with TRBD2. The CDR3 is 14 amino acids. Trimming took 6 bases from V and 3 from J; bases not matched to a gene: 8. Germline CDR1 is SQVTM and CDR2 is ANQGSEA. The CDR3 here is CSVTRTSGIYEQYF. The CDR3 nucleotides read TGCAGCGTGACGAGGACTAGCGGAATCTACGAGCAGTACTTC.

The genes are TRBV5-1 and TRBJ1-1; D remains unclear. This CDR3 is built from 13 residues. Germline V gene lookup returns CDR1 SGHRS and CDR2 YFSETQ. V dropped 4 bases and J dropped 1 base, with 8 bases sitting between them. CDR3 bases: TGCGCCAGCAGCCCCATGGGGAACACTGAAGCTTTCTTT. Translating it yields CASSPMGNTEAFF.

The chain links TRBV6-5 to TRBJ2-4; maybe TRBD2 (5 bases). The germline V and J ends were trimmed by 4 bases and 0 bases, with 10 bases remaining between them. The CDR3 consists of 15 residues. Germline CDR1 MNHEY, CDR2 SVGAGI. The CDR3 coding sequence is TGTGCCAGCAGTTCTATAAGCGGAGCCAAAAACATTCAGTACTTC. This sequence encodes CASSSISGAKNIQYF.

This rearrangement joins TRBV3-1 to TRBJ2-1; TRBD2 matches at 8 bases. The CDR3 length is 18 residues. The trim removed 0 bases at V and 1 base at J, leaving 8 bases unmatched. CDR1 and CDR2 (germline): LGHDT, YNNKEL (reference sequence). CDR3 amino acids: CASSQDPSSGPSYNEQFF. The DNA of the CDR3 is TGTGCCAGCAGCCAAGATCCGTCTAGCGGGCCTTCCTACAATGAGCAGTTCTTC.

The rearrangement links TRBV6-5 to TRBJ1-1; D gene unclear. The germline V and J ends were trimmed by 9 bases and 0 bases, with 5 bases remaining between them. CDR3 length: 11 amino acids. Germline V lookup: CDR1 MNHEY, CDR2 SVGAGI. CDR3 coding DNA: TGTGCCAGTGGGGTGAACACTGAAGCTTTCTTT. Protein sequence: CASGVNTEAFF.

The rearrangement links TRBV19 to TRBJ1-1; tentatively, D is TRBD1 (5 bases). Trimming cost V 6 bases and J 8 bases, with 13 bases left between them. The CDR3 runs to 12 residues. Germline CDR1 LNHDA, CDR2 SQIVND (reference sequence). The CDR3 DNA is TGTGCCAGTAGAACCGGGGCCCTGGAAGCTTTCTTT. Translating it yields CASRTGALEAFF. Using reference TRBV19 and TRBJ1-1 for the parts outside the CDR3, the full variable domain is DGGITQSPKYLFRKEGQNVTLSCEQNLNHDAMYWYRQDPGQGLRLIYYSQIVNDFQKGDIAEGYSVSREKKESFPLTVTSAQKNPTAFYLCASRTGALEAFFGQGTRLTVV.

The chain employs TRBV4-3 and TRBJ2-1; unclear D gene. The CDR3 extends over 14 amino acids. Between the trimmed V and J ends, which lost 0 bases and 0 bases, there was a span of 3 bases. Germline CDR1 LGHNA, CDR2 YSLEER. The CDR3 bases are TGCGCCAGCAGCCAAGATAGCTCCTACAATGAGCAGTTCTTC. Translating gives CASSQDSSYNEQFF.

The J gene is TRBJ2-2, the V gene TRBV29-1; D remains unclear. CDR3 length equals 13 residues. V was pared by 3 bases and J by 2 bases, with 7 bases between. Germline CDR1 reads SQVTM; CDR2 reads ANQGSEA. The CDR3 sequence is CSVDSPNTGELFF. CDR3 bases: TGCAGCGTTGACAGTCCAAACACCGGGGAGCTGTTTTTT.

DNA for the CDR3: TGTGCCAGCAGACGAAACCAACTGCAGCCCCAGCATTTT. Translating gives CASRRNQLQPQHF. The chain joins TRBV6-2 or TRBV6-3 to TRBJ1-5; D remains unclear. V lost 6 bases to trimming and J lost 7 bases, with 13 bases between them. The germline V gene has CDR1 MNHEY and CDR2 SVGEGT. The CDR3 loop spans 13 amino acids.

The rearrangement uses TRBV11-2 and TRBJ2-1; D unclear. V gave up 5 bases and J gave up 9 bases, with 8 bases separating them. The germline V gene encodes CDR1 SGHAT and CDR2 FQNNGV. The CDR3 spans 11 residues. As DNA, the CDR3 is TGTGCCAGCAGCGATGGCGGTGAGCAGTTCTTC. Translated, it gives CASSDGGEQFF.

The V call is TRBV18, the J call TRBJ2-3; D not resolved. Trimming stripped 3 bases from V and 2 bases from J, with 12 bases between. The CDR3 contains 15 residues. Germline V gene sequence: CDR1 KGHSH, CDR2 LQKENI. The CDR3 bases are TGTGCCAGCTCACCCTGGACCGAGCCCACAGATACGCAGTATTTT. It encodes CASSPWTEPTDTQYF.

The chain's CDR3 is CSVDGLITKNIQYF. Written as DNA, the CDR3 is TGCAGCGTTGACGGGTTAATTACCAAAAACATTCAGTACTTC. The J gene is TRBJ2-4, the V gene TRBV29-1; D not resolved. The CDR3 spans 14 residues. Germline V gene data show CDR1 as SQVTM and CDR2 as ANQGSEA. V was shortened by 3 bases and J by 2 bases, with 11 bases between the two germline ends. Variable domain in full (rest from reference TRBV29-1 and TRBJ2-4): SAVISQKPSRDICQRGTSLTIQCQVDSQVTMMFWYRQQPGQSLTLIATANQGSEATYESGFVIDKFPISRPNLTFSTLTVSNMSPEDSSIYLCSVDGLITKNIQYFGAGTRLSVL.

V usage is TRBV9 and J usage is TRBJ1-2; D possibly corresponds to TRBD1 (6 bases). The CDR3 covers 19 residues. The V and J ends lost 4 bases and 1 base respectively, with 26 bases between them. Germline V gives CDR1 SGDLS, CDR2 YYNGEE. The CDR3 bases are TGTGCCAGCAGCCCCCTTATGCGGAGATCAGGGGCCATTAACTATGGCTACACCTTC. It is translated as CASSPLMRRSGAINYGYTF.

V gene TRBV20-1 combines with J gene TRBJ1-1; possible D gene TRBD1, 5 bases. V lost 6 bases and J lost 6, with 17 bases in between. The CDR3 length is 13 residues. Germline V gives CDR1 DFQATT, CDR2 SNEGSKA (reference sequence). CDR3 residues: CSAARMGVAEAFF. DNA of the CDR3: TGCAGTGCCGCCCGGATGGGGGTAGCTGAAGCTTTCTTT.

The chain links TRBV20-1 to TRBJ2-5, with TRBD1 as a possible D gene (6 bases). The CDR3 is made up of 12 amino acids. Germline V gives CDR1 DFQATT, CDR2 SNEGSKA (reference sequence). V shed 4 bases and J shed 7 bases, with 13 bases lying between them. Here the CDR3 DNA reads TGCAGTGCTATCGGGACATCGGGGACCCAGTACTTC. Protein sequence: CSAIGTSGTQYF.

The gene calls are TRBV25-1 and TRBJ2-2, with D tentatively TRBD1 (5 bases). The CDR3 sequence is 14 residues long. Germline V gene data show CDR1 as MGHDK and CDR2 as SYGVNS. V was trimmed by 1 base and J by 7 bases, leaving 10 bases between them. The CDR3 sequence: CASSEFTGSGELFF. Written as DNA, the CDR3 is TGTGCCAGCAGTGAATTCACAGGCAGCGGGGAGCTGTTTTTT. Filled out from reference TRBV25-1 and TRBJ2-2, the complete variable domain reads EADIYQTPRYLVIGTGKKITLECSQTMGHDKMYWYQQDPGMELHLIHYSYGVNSTEKGDLSSESTVSRIRTEHFPLTLESARPSHTSQYLCASSEFTGSGELFFGEGSRLTVL.

This sequence joins TRBV6-2 or TRBV6-3 and TRBJ1-5; 10 positions agree with TRBD1. The CDR3 extends over 15 amino acids. CDR1 MNHEY and CDR2 SVGEGT come from the germline V gene. Germline trimming cut 4 bases from V and 7 bases from J; bases unmatched to any gene: 7. The chain's CDR3 is CASSLWDRGEQPQHF. The DNA for the CDR3 is TGTGCCAGCAGTTTGTGGGACAGGGGCGAACAGCCCCAGCATTTT.

V and J are TRBV4-1 and TRBJ2-7, with D tentatively TRBD1 (5 bases). Trimming stripped 0 bases from V and 3 bases from J, with 12 bases between. The CDR3 is 15 amino acids. Germline V gene data show CDR1 as MGHRA and CDR2 as YSYEKL. For the CDR3, the DNA is TGCGCCAGCAGCCAAGAGATAGGGGATAACTACGAGCAGTACGTC. This sequence encodes CASSQEIGDNYEQYV.

CDR3 sequence (DNA): TGCGCCAGCAGCCAAGATATTTTGACTAGCGGGAGCTACAATGAGCAGTTCTTC. Protein sequence: CASSQDILTSGSYNEQFF. The chain couples TRBV4-3 to TRBJ2-1, with 12 bases matching TRBD2. Looked up from germline, CDR1 is LGHNA and CDR2 is YSLEER. V gave up 0 bases and J gave up 3 bases; unmatched junction bases: 6. The CDR3 has 18 amino acids.

This sequence joins TRBV24-1 and TRBJ1-2; TRBD1 might be the D (5 bases). The V end was cut by 4 bases, the J end by 6 bases, with 17 bases between. Germline loops: CDR1 KGHDR, CDR2 SFDVKD. The CDR3 consists of 15 residues. As DNA, the CDR3 is TGTGCCACCAGTGACACGACAGTCGGGGCGGATGGCTACACCTTC. This sequence encodes CATSDTTVGADGYTF.

This clonotype appeared once. The rearrangement uses TRBV20-1 and TRBJ2-3; TRBD1 matches 7 bases. Trimming at V came to 6 bases and at J to 0 bases, leaving 3 bases not matched to a gene. The CDR3 runs to 13 residues. CDR1 and CDR2 (germline): DFQATT, SNEGSKA (reference sequence). The CDR3 reads CSAAQGSTDTQYF. CDR3 DNA sequence: TGCAGTGCGGCACAGGGGAGCACAGATACGCAGTATTTT.

The chain has TRBV27 and TRBJ2-6; 8 nucleotides match TRBD1. Germline-derived CDR1 and CDR2 are MNHEY and SMNVEV (reference sequence). Trimming took 5 bases from V and 2 from J; bases not matched to a gene: 2. The CDR3 consists of 15 residues. The CDR3 sequence: CASSLTGAGANVLTF. The CDR3 coding sequence is TGTGCCAGCAGTCTGACAGGGGCTGGGGCCAACGTCCTGACTTTC.

In DNA form, the CDR3 reads TGCGCCAGCAGCCGAGATTCACCCCTCCACTTT. It encodes CASSRDSPLHF. This chain joins TRBV4-3 and TRBJ1-6; the D is unclear. This CDR3 spans 11 amino acids. Per the germline V gene, CDR1 is LGHNA and CDR2 is YSLEER. Trimming left V 4 bases short and J 8 bases short, with 3 bases between.

This CDR3 is CASSSLFTAAYEQYF. The CDR3 DNA reads as TGTGCCAGCAGTTCTCTCTTTACCGCGGCCTACGAGCAGTACTTC. This chain uses TRBV6-2 or TRBV6-3 with TRBJ2-7; D is uncertain. The V gene's germline CDR1 is MNHEY and CDR2 SVGEGT. CDR3 length equals 15 residues. Deletions cut 4 bases from V and 2 bases from J, with 15 bases between.